This TCR beta chain was recovered during a study of shared clonotypes between healthy human individuals. For the study at large: Sampling drew on donors who were a couple of women and three men aged 18 to 49. Plates per donor: three CD4 naive, three CD4 memory, two CD8 naive, one CD8 memory. Study-level points and caveats: Generation of non-shared clonotypes was less probable than generation of clonotypes shared by all four donors.

Naive CD8 cells were CD45RO-negative, positively selected for CCR7, excluding terminally differentiated effector memory CD45RA+ cells. Libraries were prepared by immunoSEQ multiplex PCR; TCRdb keeps only in-frame clonotypes and omits some of them. The sample carries over 2,000,000 clones, 80% to 95% recorded once. Regarding this clone: The antigen is unknown.

The receptor was derived from a man aged 18-30 years in good health. Some clones in this sample may be carry-over from other donors' samples. The sequenced sample was naive CD8+ T cells from PBMCs.

CDR3 in amino acids: CASSTGLAGGNEQFF. CDR3 in DNA: TGTGCCAGCAGCACGGGACTAGCGGGAGGTAATGAGCAGTTCTTC. The rearrangement joins TRBV5-6 to TRBJ2-1; 15 bases are shared with TRBD2. The CDR3 length is 15 residues. Germline V lookup: CDR1 SGHDT, CDR2 YYEEEE. V gave up 4 bases and J gave up 7 bases; unmatched junction bases: 3.